The 4 T cell receptor beta chains below come from one sample, sequenced in a study of blood T cell repertoires in COVID-19. This table comes from immunoSEQ multiplex PCR, and its TCRdb copy is limited to in-frame clones, with some not included. The sample consists of roughly 140,000 clones, 70% to 85% of them appearing once. Sequencing was done on a sample of peripheral blood. These TCRs come from a woman aged 50 to 65 in a cohort sampled during active or convalescent COVID-19.

In this sample, this clone turned up a few times. The rearrangement joins TRBV5-1 to TRBJ1-1, with 10 bases fitting TRBD1. The ends lost 4 bases at V and 11 bases at J; junction bases unmatched: 8. This CDR3 has 13 amino acids. Germline V lookup: CDR1 SGHRS, CDR2 YFSETQ. Written as DNA, the CDR3 is TGCGCCAGCAGCCCTAGGGGGGACAGGGGTGCTTTCTTT. This translates into CASSPRGDRGAFF.

This clone was seen just once. J is TRBJ2-1 and V is TRBV19; 11 nucleotides agree with TRBD2. V lost 4 bases, J lost 8 bases, and 4 bases stayed unmatched. CDR1 is LNHDA and CDR2 is SQIVND in the germline V gene (reference sequence). CDR3 length: 14 amino acids. CDR3 nucleotide sequence: TGTGCCAGTAGTAGTAGCGGGGGGGCAGATGAGCAGTTCTTC. As protein: CASSSSGGADEQFF.

V usage is TRBV5-1 and J usage is TRBJ2-7; 8 bases line up with TRBD2. With 5 bases clipped from V and 2 bases from J, the junction kept 9 bases outside the gene matches. Germline V lookup: CDR1 SGHRS, CDR2 YFSETQ. This CDR3 is 15 amino acids long. The CDR3 protein is CASSPRAGGPYEQYF. As DNA, the CDR3 is TGCGCCAGCAGTCCCCGGGCGGGGGGCCCCTACGAGCAGTACTTC.

This clone was counted only a few times. The rearrangement uses TRBV7-8 and TRBJ1-4, with D perhaps matching TRBD1 (5 bases). Trimming cost V 3 bases and J 1 base, with 6 bases left between them. The germline V gene encodes CDR1 SGHVS and CDR2 FQNEAQ. This CDR3 has 14 residues. CDR3 sequence reads: CASSFGQTNEKLFF. The CDR3 bases are TGTGCCAGCAGCTTCGGACAAACTAATGAAAAACTGTTTTTT.